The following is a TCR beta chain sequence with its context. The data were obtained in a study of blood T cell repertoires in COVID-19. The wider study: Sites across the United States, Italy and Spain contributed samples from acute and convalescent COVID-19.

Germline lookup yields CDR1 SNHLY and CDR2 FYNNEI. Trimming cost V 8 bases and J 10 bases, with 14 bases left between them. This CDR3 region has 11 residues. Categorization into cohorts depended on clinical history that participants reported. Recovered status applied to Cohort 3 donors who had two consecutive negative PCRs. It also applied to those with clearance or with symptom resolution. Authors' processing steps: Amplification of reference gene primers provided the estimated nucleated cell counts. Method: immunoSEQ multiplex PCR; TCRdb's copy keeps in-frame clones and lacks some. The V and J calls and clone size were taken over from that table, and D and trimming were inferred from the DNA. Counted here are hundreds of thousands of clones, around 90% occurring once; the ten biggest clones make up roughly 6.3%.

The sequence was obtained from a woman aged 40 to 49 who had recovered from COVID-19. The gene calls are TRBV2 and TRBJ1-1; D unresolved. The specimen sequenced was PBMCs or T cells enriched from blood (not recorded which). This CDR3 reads CASHGGPIAFF. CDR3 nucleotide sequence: TGTGCCAGCCACGGTGGTCCGATAGCTTTCTTT.